This entry lists 32 T cell receptor beta chains sequenced from one sample in a study of blood T cell repertoires in COVID-19. The table came from immunoSEQ multiplex PCR; TCRdb's copy has only in-frame clones and leaves some out. The data hold about 280,000 clones, with about 87% observed a single time. The sample was PBMCs or T cells enriched from blood (not recorded which). The receptor set was obtained from a woman aged 25 to 39 with acute COVID-19.

This chain's CDR3 is CSVEGQVSNEQFF. CDR3 DNA sequence: TGCAGCGTTGAGGGCCAGGTCTCCAATGAGCAGTTCTTC. The genes are TRBV29-1 and TRBJ2-1; D remains unclear. The V end lost 3 bases, the J end lost 6 bases, and 12 bases lay between the germline ends. Germline assignment: CDR1 SQVTM and CDR2 ANQGSEA. This CDR3 region has 13 residues.

The V gene is TRBV19, the J gene TRBJ1-1; a weak D match, TRBD1 (6 bases). This CDR3 is 15 amino acids long. V lost 4 bases and J lost 0, with 12 bases in between. Germline CDR1 LNHDA, CDR2 SQIVND (reference sequence). CDR3 in amino acids: CASSTRDILNTEAFF. The CDR3 region has the DNA TGTGCCAGTAGTACGAGGGACATATTGAACACTGAAGCTTTCTTT.

The V call is TRBV10-3, the J call TRBJ1-2; 10 bases are a match to TRBD1. The CDR3 spans 14 residues. Germline-derived CDR1 and CDR2 are ENHRY and SYGVKD. V was pared by 8 bases and J by 4 bases, with 7 bases of the junction left unmatched. In nucleotides, the CDR3 is TGTGCCATCTGGGGGACAGGGGATGGCTATGGCTACACCTTC. Encoded protein: CAIWGTGDGYGYTF.

This clone came up once. Other DNA sequences in this specimen translate into the identical CDR3. The chain joins TRBV27 to TRBJ1-1; D call uncertain. There are 13 residues in the CDR3. V was cut by 3 bases and J by 1 base, with 6 bases left in between. Germline V gene sequence: CDR1 MNHEY, CDR2 SMNVEV (reference sequence). CDR3 protein: CASSFRENTEAFF. The CDR3 region has the DNA TGTGCCAGCAGTTTCCGGGAGAACACTGAAGCTTTCTTT.

This sequence joins TRBV11-2 and TRBJ2-7; TRBD2 matches at 11 bases. There are 16 residues in the CDR3. J gave up 3 bases and V 4 bases, and 8 bases lay outside the gene matches. Per the germline V gene, CDR1 is SGHAT and CDR2 is FQNNGV. CDR3 protein: CASSSNSGRARYEQYF. Written as DNA, the CDR3 is TGTGCCAGCAGCTCCAATAGCGGGAGGGCTCGCTACGAGCAGTACTTC.

V usage is TRBV11-3 and J usage is TRBJ2-5; D is perhaps TRBD2 (5 bases). V gave up 2 bases and J gave up 2 bases, with 6 bases separating them. This CDR3 comprises 13 residues. CDR1 and CDR2 (germline): SGHNT, YENEEA. The CDR3 DNA follows: TGTGCCAGCAGCTTACTAGCTCAAGAGACCCAGTACTTC. Translation: CASSLLAQETQYF. The variable domain in full, completed from reference TRBV11-3 and TRBJ2-5, reads EAGVVQSPRYKIIEKKQPVAFWCNPISGHNTLYWYLQNLGQGPELLIRYENEEAVDDSQLPKDRFSAERLKGVDSTLKIQPAELGDSAVYLCASSLLAQETQYFGPGTRLLVL.

The CDR3 loop reads CARARVNNEQFF. The CDR3 coding sequence is TGTGCCAGGGCTCGGGTGAACAATGAGCAGTTCTTC. The V call is TRBV19, the J call TRBJ2-1; D not resolved. Germline values: CDR1 LNHDA, CDR2 SQIVND (reference sequence). V was cut by 9 bases and J by 5 bases, with 11 bases left in between. The CDR3 runs 12 residues.

The J gene is TRBJ1-6, the V gene TRBV7-8; D may be TRBD1 (5 bases). CDR3 size: 14 residues. V lost 2 bases to trimming and J lost 10 bases, with 12 bases between them. Germline V gives CDR1 SGHVS, CDR2 FQNEAQ. Here the CDR3 reads CASSLQGLTSPLHF. CDR3 nucleotide sequence: TGTGCCAGCAGCTTACAGGGACTTACCTCACCCCTCCACTTT.

The V gene is TRBV5-1, the J gene TRBJ2-1, with 8 positions matching TRBD1. The junction had 21 bases not matched to a gene; V was cut back by 4 bases and J by 3 bases. The CDR3 runs 20 residues. The germline CDR1 and CDR2 sequences are SGHRS and YFSETQ. CDR3 sequence reads: CASSEEAGGFLANIYNEQFF. CDR3 sequence (DNA): TGCGCCAGCAGCGAAGAGGCAGGGGGCTTCCTAGCGAACATCTACAATGAGCAGTTCTTC.

The rearrangement links TRBV5-1 to TRBJ1-4, with 9 bases aligning to TRBD1. V was clipped by 4 bases and J by 7 bases; unmatched bases: 8. This CDR3 region has 15 residues. Germline CDR1 and CDR2: SGHRS and YFSETQ. CDR3 DNA: TGCGCCAGCAGCACGGCGGACAGGGGTGCTGAAAAACTGTTTTTT. Protein: CASSTADRGAEKLFF. The whole variable domain, remainder taken from reference TRBV5-1 and TRBJ1-4, is KAGVTQTPRYLIKTRGQQVTLSCSPISGHRSVSWYQQTPGQGLQFLFEYFSETQRNKGNFPGRFSGRQFSNSRSEMNVSTLELGDSALYLCASSTADRGAEKLFFGSGTQLSVL.

Remarks on this clone: One junction end does not reproduce the germline sequence, and a read error may be involved. V is TRBV28 and J is TRBJ2-7; 9 nucleotides agree with TRBD1. The germline CDR1 and CDR2 sequences are MDHEN and SYDVKM. The CDR3 is 16 residues long. The CDR3 sequence: CASSLDRSPGQGELDF. The CDR3 DNA sequence: TGTGCCAGCAGTTTAGACCGAAGCCCGGGACAGGGAGAGTTAGACTTC.

This chain connects TRBV2 to TRBJ1-2, with D possibly matching TRBD1 (5 bases). The CDR3 covers 14 residues. Trimming stripped 3 bases from V and 1 base from J, with 9 bases between. The V gene's germline CDR1 is SNHLY and CDR2 FYNNEI. CDR3: CASSEQGSNYGYTF. CDR3 bases: TGTGCCAGCAGTGAGCAGGGAAGTAACTATGGCTACACCTTC. Complete variable domain (other parts from reference TRBV2 and TRBJ1-2): EPEVTQTPSHQVTQMGQEVILRCVPISNHLYFYWYRQILGQKVEFLVSFYNNEISEKSEIFDDQFSVERPDGSNFTLKIRSTKLEDSAMYFCASSEQGSNYGYTFGSGTRLTVV.

V gene TRBV9 combines with J gene TRBJ1-4; 7 bases align to TRBD1. Germline assignment: CDR1 SGDLS and CDR2 YYNGEE. V was pared by 3 bases and J by 1 base, with 3 bases of the junction left unmatched. This CDR3 is built from 15 residues. The CDR3 region is CASSGRQGTNEKLFF. In DNA, the CDR3 is TGTGCCAGCAGCGGTCGACAGGGAACTAATGAAAAACTGTTTTTT.

The chain carries TRBV11-3 and TRBJ2-7; no reliable D call. Germline V gives CDR1 SGHNT, CDR2 YENEEA. V dropped 0 bases and J dropped 2 bases, with 5 bases sitting between them. The CDR3 totals 13 residues. The CDR3 region is CASSLDSTYEQYF. DNA of the CDR3: TGTGCCAGCAGCTTAGATTCAACCTACGAGCAGTACTTC.

The chain links TRBV4-3 to TRBJ2-1; possible D gene TRBD2, 6 bases. V gave up 0 bases and J gave up 9 bases, with 12 bases separating them. The CDR3 has 14 amino acids. Looked up from germline, CDR1 is LGHNA and CDR2 is YSLEER. CDR3 residues: CASSQEGGPGEQFF. The CDR3 nucleotides are TGCGCCAGCAGCCAAGAAGGAGGGCCGGGTGAGCAGTTCTTC.

The rearrangement links TRBV27 to TRBJ1-2, with TRBD1 matching 10 bases. The CDR3 is made up of 13 amino acids. CDR1 is MNHEY and CDR2 is SMNVEV in the germline V gene (reference sequence). V lost 4 bases to trimming and J lost 7 bases; unmatched junction nucleotides: 3. For the CDR3, the DNA is TGTGCCAGCAGTTCCGACAGGGGGCTTGGCTACACCTTC. It is translated as CASSSDRGLGYTF.

Of note for this clone: Mismatch with germline at one junction end may stem from a read error. The chain combines TRBV18 with TRBJ2-2, with D possibly TRBD1 on 6 matching bases. From germline, CDR1 is KGHSH and CDR2 LQKENI. The CDR3 extends over 15 amino acids. The CDR3 protein is CASSPGYRDTRELFF. The CDR3 coding sequence is TGTGCCAGCTCACCAGGGTACAGGGACACCAGGGAGCTGTTTTTT.

This clone was detected only once. V and J are TRBV12-3 or TRBV12-4 and TRBJ1-2, with D tentatively TRBD1 (6 bases). The CDR3 is made up of 13 amino acids. Trimming cost V 6 bases and J 4 bases, with 12 bases left between them. The CDR3 DNA reads TGTGCCAGCAGAAACAGGGATAGCTATGGCTACACCTTC. This translates into CASRNRDSYGYTF.

The V call is TRBV4-1, the J call TRBJ2-1; D is uncertain. The CDR3 runs 12 residues. CDR1 and CDR2 (germline): MGHRA, YSYEKL. Trimming removed 1 base at V and 10 bases at J, with 8 bases between. The CDR3 region has the DNA TGCGCCAGCAGCCAAGGCGTCGGGGAGCAGTTCTTC. Its translation: CASSQGVGEQFF.

The chain uses TRBV30 and TRBJ2-1; TRBD2 agrees at 10 bases. Trimming removed 5 bases from V and 9 bases from J; junction bases left unmatched: 13. CDR1 is GTSNPN, CDR2 SVGIG, per germline (reference sequence). There are 15 residues in the CDR3. The CDR3 sequence is CAWGWLAGVGSEQFF. The CDR3 DNA is TGTGCCTGGGGGTGGCTAGCGGGAGTGGGCAGTGAGCAGTTCTTC.

This clone was observed a handful of times. The rearrangement uses TRBV6-5 and TRBJ1-1; D is uncertain. This CDR3 region has 13 residues. Germline V CDR1 and CDR2: MNHEY, SVGAGI. The ends were cut back, 8 bases at V and 0 bases at J, with 10 bases in the middle. CDR3 nucleotide sequence: TGTGCCAGCCGATTAACTATGAACACTGAAGCTTTCTTT. Residues: CASRLTMNTEAFF.

The chain carries TRBV5-3 and TRBJ2-7, with 8 bases fitting TRBD2. TRBV5-3 is reported as an ORF; its role is uncertain. The V and J ends lost 4 bases and 4 bases, in that order; junction bases with no gene match: 7. The CDR3 has 14 amino acids. In nucleotides, the CDR3 is TGTGCCAGAAGCCCGGGACTAGAAGGTTACGAGCAGTACTTC. Translation: CARSPGLEGYEQYF.

This chain joins TRBV6-5 and TRBJ1-2, with a possible D match to TRBD1 (5 bases). The length of the CDR3 is 13 residues. Germline CDR1 and CDR2: MNHEY and SVGAGI. V was pared by 5 bases and J by 4 bases, with 11 bases between. CDR3 coding DNA: TGTGCCAGCAGTCTCAACAGGTTCTATGGCTACACCTTC. It yields the protein CASSLNRFYGYTF.

The table lists this clone with a count of one. The chain couples TRBV7-7 to TRBJ2-1; tentatively, D is TRBD2 (6 bases). The CDR3 consists of 11 residues. V lost 4 bases, J lost 13 bases, and 11 bases lay in between. Looked up from germline, CDR1 is SSHAT and CDR2 is FNYEAQ (reference sequence). The CDR3, as DNA: TGTGCCAGCAGCTCGGGACTCGAACAGTTCTTC. It codes for CASSSGLEQFF.

This clone was seen a few times. This chain joins TRBV3-1 (or the pseudogene TRBV3-2) and TRBJ1-5; D uncertain. The CDR3 loop spans 15 amino acids. The germline gives CDR1 LGHDT, CDR2 YNNKEL (reference sequence). Trimming stripped 0 bases from V and 9 bases from J, with 15 bases between. The CDR3 coding sequence is TGTGCCAGCAGCCAAGATCCCGCCAGCGAGGGGCCCCAGCATTTT. Protein: CASSQDPASEGPQHF.

V gene TRBV19 combines with J gene TRBJ2-1; 10 nucleotides agree with TRBD2. Germline V gene lookup returns CDR1 LNHDA and CDR2 SQIVND (reference sequence). This CDR3 has 16 residues. The V gene end was trimmed by 5 bases and the J gene end by 5 bases; junction bases not matched to a gene: 9. The CDR3 here is CASSGSSGSDDNEQFF. The CDR3 region has the DNA TGTGCCAGTAGTGGTTCTAGCGGGAGCGACGACAATGAGCAGTTCTTC.

The chain is built from TRBV7-9 and TRBJ1-4; no reliable D call. The germline gives CDR1 SEHNR, CDR2 FQNEAQ (reference sequence). The CDR3 sequence is 13 residues long. The V end was cut by 5 bases, the J end by 2 bases, with 6 bases between. CDR3 in amino acids: CASSHSTNEKLFF. In nucleotides, the CDR3 is TGTGCCAGCAGCCATAGTACTAATGAAAAACTGTTTTTT.

The chain carries TRBV9 and TRBJ2-1, with 10 bases aligning to TRBD2. The germline V gene has CDR1 SGDLS and CDR2 YYNGEE. The V and J ends lost 2 bases and 0 bases, in that order; junction bases with no gene match: 8. The CDR3 has 18 amino acids. CDR3 sequence: CASSVGLAGGYSYNEQFF. The DNA for the CDR3 is TGTGCCAGCAGCGTTGGGTTAGCGGGAGGATACTCCTACAATGAGCAGTTCTTC.

The rearrangement uses TRBV28 and TRBJ2-7; 8 bases line up with TRBD2. V lost 5 bases to trimming and J lost 0 bases; unmatched junction nucleotides: 15. CDR1 and CDR2 (germline): MDHEN, SYDVKM. This CDR3 comprises 18 residues. The CDR3 is CASSANTRTSQSSYEQYF. The CDR3 bases are TGTGCCAGCAGTGCCAACACTCGGACTAGCCAAAGCTCCTACGAGCAGTACTTC.

The J gene is TRBJ1-2, the V gene TRBV25-1; a possible D gene is TRBD1 (6 bases). V was trimmed by 5 bases and J by 3 bases, leaving 13 bases between them. CDR1 MGHDK and CDR2 SYGVNS come from the germline V gene. The CDR3 covers 14 residues. CDR3 protein: CASSMGADYYGYTF. CDR3 coding DNA: TGTGCCAGCAGTATGGGGGCAGACTACTATGGCTACACCTTC.

The sample holds one count of this clone. This chain's CDR3 is CASSLTGVTDTQYF. CDR3 nucleotide sequence: TGTGCCAGCAGTTTGACGGGGGTAACAGATACGCAGTATTTT. The J gene is TRBJ2-3, the V gene TRBV28, with D possibly being TRBD2 (6 bases). This CDR3 region has 14 residues. V gave up 3 bases and J gave up 3 bases, with 10 bases separating them. CDR1 and CDR2 from the germline V gene are MDHEN and SYDVKM. Complete variable domain (other parts from reference TRBV28 and TRBJ2-3): DVKVTQSSRYLVKRTGEKVFLECVQDMDHENMFWYRQDPGLGLRLIYFSYDVKMKEKGDIPEGYSVSREKKERFSLILESASTNQTSMYLCASSLTGVTDTQYFGPGTRLTVL.

This chain links TRBV7-9 with TRBJ1-1; 8 bases match TRBD1. V trimming: 8 bases; J trimming: 1 base; junction bases outside the gene matches: 3. Germline CDR1 and CDR2: SEHNR and FQNEAQ (reference sequence). The CDR3 spans 13 residues. CDR3 protein: CASEDRGNTEAFF. The CDR3 DNA is TGTGCCAGCGAAGACAGGGGGAACACTGAAGCTTTCTTT.